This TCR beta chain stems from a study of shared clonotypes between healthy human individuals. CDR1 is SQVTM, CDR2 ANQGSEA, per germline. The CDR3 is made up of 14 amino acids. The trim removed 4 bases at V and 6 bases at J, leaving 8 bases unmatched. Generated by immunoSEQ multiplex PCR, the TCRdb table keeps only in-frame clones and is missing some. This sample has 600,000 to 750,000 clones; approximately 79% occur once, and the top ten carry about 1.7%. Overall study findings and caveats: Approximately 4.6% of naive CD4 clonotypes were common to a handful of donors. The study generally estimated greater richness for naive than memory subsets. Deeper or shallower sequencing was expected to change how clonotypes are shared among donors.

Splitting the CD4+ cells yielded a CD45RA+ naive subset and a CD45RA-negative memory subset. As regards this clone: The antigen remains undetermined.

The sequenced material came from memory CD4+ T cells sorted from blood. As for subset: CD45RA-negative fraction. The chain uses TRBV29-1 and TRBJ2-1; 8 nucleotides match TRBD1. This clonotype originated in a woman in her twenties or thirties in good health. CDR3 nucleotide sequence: TGCAGCGTTGTAGGCAGGGGGCATCTCAATGAGCAGTTCTTC. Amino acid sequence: CSVVGRGHLNEQFF.